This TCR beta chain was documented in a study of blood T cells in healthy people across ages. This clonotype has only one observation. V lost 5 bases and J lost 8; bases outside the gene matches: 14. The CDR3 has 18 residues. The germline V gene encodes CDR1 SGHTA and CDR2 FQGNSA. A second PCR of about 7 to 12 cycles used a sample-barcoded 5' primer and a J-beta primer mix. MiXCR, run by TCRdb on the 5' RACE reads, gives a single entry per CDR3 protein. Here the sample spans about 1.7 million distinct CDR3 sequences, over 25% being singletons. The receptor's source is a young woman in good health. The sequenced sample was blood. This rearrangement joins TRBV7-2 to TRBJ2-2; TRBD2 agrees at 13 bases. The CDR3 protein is CASSRPFGLAGAFGELFF. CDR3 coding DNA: TGTGCCAGCAGCCGTCCATTTGGACTAGCGGGAGCATTTGGGGAGCTGTTTTTT.